This T cell receptor beta chain was found in a study of spatial heterogeneity in lung cancer. Noted time point: sample taken at primary tumor resection. Samples came from 65 to 75 TRACERx patients with untreated early-stage lung cancer. This clonotype has at least ten counts. Its antigen remains unidentified. The CDR3 runs to 13 residues. Trimming cost V 6 bases and J 9 bases, with 12 bases left between them. General observations from the study: Counts of expanded intratumoral alpha and beta TCRs tracked tumor mutation counts.

Every TCR cDNA molecule carried a tag that served as a unique molecular identifier. TCRdb analysed the 5' RACE reads with MiXCR anew, one entry per CDR3 protein. The repertoire holds about 100,000 distinct CDR3 sequences, with approximately 4.4% as singletons. The sample in question was lung tumor tissue, obtained at surgery. This rearrangement joins TRBV12-3 or TRBV12-4 to TRBJ1-6, with D possibly being TRBD1 (5 bases). The TCR was taken from a male donor with early-stage non-small cell lung cancer. The CDR3 DNA follows: TGTGCCAGCAGGGAGGGGCGGAGTTCACCCCTCCACTTT. Encoded protein: CASREGRSSPLHF.